The source of this T cell receptor (beta chain) is a study of regulatory T cells in long-lasting Graves disease. Construction of the TCR beta libraries employed iRepertoire HTBI primers in conjunction with Arm-PCR of CDR3 regions. TCRdb reanalysed the multiplex PCR reads using MiXCR and keeps one entry per CDR3 protein. The sample contains 500,000 to 700,000 distinct CDR3 sequences, 15% to 20% of which appear only once. There are 14 residues in the CDR3. Germline CDR1 SEHNR, CDR2 FQNEAQ (reference sequence). After removal of 5 bases from V and 8 bases from J, the junction contained 7 bases not matched to a gene. Time point specified: newly diagnosed GD, antithyroid drugs for less than 3 months. From RNA extracted from PBMCs, the TCR library was made. Another study also made use of these data, one on T cells in Graves' hyperthyroidism and ophthalmopathy.

The chain links TRBV7-9 to TRBJ1-2, with 11 bases lining up with TRBD1. This sequence originates from a woman aged 25-40 years with Graves disease. This specimen was peripheral blood mononuclear cells (PBMCs), taken at new diagnosis, from a patient treated with antithyroid drugs. For the CDR3, the DNA is TGTGCCAGCAGCAGCGGACAGGGGGCGAGCGGCTACACCTTC. Protein: CASSSGQGASGYTF.